The T cell receptor (beta chain) described here comes from a study of cytomegalovirus exposure and HLA in healthy donors. V trimming: 5 bases; J trimming: 7 bases; junction bases outside the gene matches: 8. CDR3 length equals 13 residues. The germline CDR1 and CDR2 sequences are PRHDT and FYEKMQ (reference sequence). Study results and limitations: Subsequent analysis found a tendency for first-cohort TCR clusters to co-occur within the 120 or so validation repertoires.

Regarding this clone: Antigen unknown.

Data came from immunoSEQ multiplex PCR; TCRdb stores just in-frame clones and leaves some out. Here the sample spans more than 300,000 clones, 75% to 90% being singletons. The sample taken for sequencing was PBMCs. The J gene is TRBJ2-7, the V gene TRBV13; 7 nucleotides agree with TRBD1. The receptor comes from a woman younger than 35 in good health and CMV-seronegative. For the CDR3, the DNA is TGTGCCAGCAGCGCGGGCACACAGGGGGAGCAGTACTTC. It specifies CASSAGTQGEQYF. Full variable domain (rest looked up from reference TRBV13 and TRBJ2-7): AAGVIQSPRHLIKEKRETATLKCYPIPRHDTVYWYQQGPGQDPQFLISFYEKMQSDKGSIPDRFSAQQFSDYHSELNMSSLELGDSALYFCASSAGTQGEQYFGPGTRLTVT.